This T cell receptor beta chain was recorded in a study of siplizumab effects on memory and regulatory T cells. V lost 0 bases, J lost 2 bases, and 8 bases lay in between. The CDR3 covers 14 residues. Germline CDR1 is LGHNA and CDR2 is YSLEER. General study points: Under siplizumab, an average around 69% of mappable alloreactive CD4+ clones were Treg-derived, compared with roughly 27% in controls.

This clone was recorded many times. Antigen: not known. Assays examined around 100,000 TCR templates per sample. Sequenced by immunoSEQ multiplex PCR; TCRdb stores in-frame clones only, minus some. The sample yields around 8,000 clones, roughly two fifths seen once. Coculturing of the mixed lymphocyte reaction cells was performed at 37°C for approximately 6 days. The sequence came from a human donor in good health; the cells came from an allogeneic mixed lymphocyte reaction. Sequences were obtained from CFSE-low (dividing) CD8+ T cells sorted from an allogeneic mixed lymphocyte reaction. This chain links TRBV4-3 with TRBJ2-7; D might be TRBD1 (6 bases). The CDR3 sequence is CASSQDWTAYEQYF. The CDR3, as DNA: TGCGCCAGCAGCCAAGATTGGACAGCCTACGAGCAGTACTTC.